These 29 T cell receptor beta chains share one sample of origin, sequenced in a study of cytomegalovirus exposure and HLA in healthy donors. Primers for the PCR totalled 60 Vbeta and 13 Jbeta. The method was immunoSEQ multiplex PCR; TCRdb's version includes in-frame clones alone and lacks a portion of them. The sample carries 150,000 or so clones, 86% recorded once. Sequenced sample: PBMCs. These receptors all come from a woman aged 18-30 years in good health and CMV-seronegative.

To note about this clone: The identical CDR3 is also encoded by other nucleotide sequences in the sample. The gene calls are TRBV13 and TRBJ2-7; 10 nucleotides agree with TRBD2. Germline V gene sequence: CDR1 PRHDT, CDR2 FYEKMQ (reference sequence). The length of the CDR3 is 14 residues. With 5 bases clipped from V and 4 bases from J, the junction kept 5 bases outside the gene matches. This CDR3 reads CASSPGLAAYEQYF. CDR3 nucleotide sequence: TGTGCCAGCAGCCCTGGACTAGCGGCGTACGAGCAGTACTTC. The full variable domain, its missing parts supplied by reference TRBV13 and TRBJ2-7, is AAGVIQSPRHLIKEKRETATLKCYPIPRHDTVYWYQQGPGQDPQFLISFYEKMQSDKGSIPDRFSAQQFSDYHSELNMSSLELGDSALYFCASSPGLAAYEQYFGPGTRLTVT.

J is TRBJ2-7 and V is TRBV19; perhaps TRBD1 as D (6 bases). This CDR3 region has 16 residues. From germline, CDR1 is LNHDA and CDR2 SQIVND (reference sequence). Trimming took off 5 bases at V and 5 bases at J, with 22 bases between the two ends. The chain's CDR3 is CASSWASGEVGNEQYF. The DNA for the CDR3 is TGTGCCAGTAGTTGGGCCTCAGGGGAAGTTGGAAACGAGCAGTACTTC.

The chain employs TRBV14 and TRBJ1-6, with a weak D call TRBD1 (6 bases). From germline, CDR1 is SGHDN and CDR2 FVKESK. This CDR3 is built from 15 residues. V was clipped by 3 bases and J by 7 bases, with 13 bases between them. In DNA, the CDR3 is TGTGCCAGCAGCCACCCACAGGGACTAAATTCACCCCTCCACTTT. Translation: CASSHPQGLNSPLHF.

This clone was recorded a few times. This chain joins TRBV6-1 and TRBJ2-7; D might be TRBD2 (6 bases). Germline V gene sequence: CDR1 MNHNS, CDR2 SASEGT. With 3 bases removed from V and 2 bases from J, the gap between germline ends came to 14 bases. The CDR3 length is 15 residues. The CDR3 region is CASSEGLDSAYEQYF. The CDR3 nucleotides are TGTGCCAGCAGTGAGGGACTTGACAGCGCCTACGAGCAGTACTTC.

The V call is TRBV5-1, the J call TRBJ1-1, with D tentatively TRBD1 (6 bases). Deletions cut 0 bases from V and 5 bases from J, with 11 bases between. CDR1 and CDR2 from the germline V gene are SGHRS and YFSETQ. The CDR3 loop spans 14 amino acids. DNA of the CDR3: TGCGCCAGCAGCTTGGTTGCGGGGGCGACTGAAGCTTTCTTT. Encoded protein: CASSLVAGATEAFF.

This clone was picked up one time. The rearrangement links TRBV28 to TRBJ2-3, with 7 bases identical to TRBD2. The CDR3 runs to 15 residues. CDR1 MDHEN and CDR2 SYDVKM come from the germline V gene. V dropped 6 bases and J dropped 0; count of bases not matched to a gene: 6. Here the CDR3 reads CASRGGTLSTDTQYF. The DNA for the CDR3 is TGTGCCAGCAGGGGAGGGACCCTTAGCACAGATACGCAGTATTTT.

CDR3 loop: CASSSGGAGNTIYF. The CDR3 bases are TGTGCCAGCAGCTCAGGGGGAGCAGGAAACACCATATATTTT. The chain joins TRBV5-4 to TRBJ1-3; 7 nucleotides agree with TRBD1. After removal of 3 bases from V and 4 bases from J, the junction contained 4 bases not matched to a gene. The CDR3 runs 14 residues. CDR1 is SGHNT and CDR2 is YYREEE in the germline V gene (reference sequence).

The chain uses TRBV6-1 and TRBJ1-4; 9 bases match TRBD1. There are 14 residues in the CDR3. V trimming: 6 bases; J trimming: 6 bases; junction bases outside the gene matches: 5. Per germline, CDR1 MNHNS and CDR2 SASEGT. The CDR3 loop reads CASRGGQGDEKLFF. The CDR3 DNA follows: TGTGCCAGCAGGGGGGGACAGGGAGATGAAAAACTGTTTTTT.

The V call is TRBV11-3, the J call TRBJ2-1; a weak D match, TRBD2 (5 bases). V dropped 4 bases and J dropped 8 bases, with 12 bases sitting between them. CDR1 and CDR2 from the germline V gene are SGHNT and YENEEA. The CDR3 loop spans 13 amino acids. In DNA, the CDR3 is TGTGCCAGCAGCTCCCCCCCCGGGGATGAGCAGTTCTTC. Amino acid sequence: CASSSPPGDEQFF.

The chain combines TRBV4-2 with TRBJ2-1; 8 nucleotides align to TRBD2. Germline V gene lookup returns CDR1 LGHNA and CDR2 YNFKEQ. V trimming: 0 bases; J trimming: 6 bases; junction bases outside the gene matches: 10. There are 17 residues in the CDR3. The CDR3 nucleotides read TGTGCCAGCAGCCAAGATCAGGGAGCGGGAGTCTCCAATGAGCAGTTCTTC. It codes for CASSQDQGAGVSNEQFF.

The chain links TRBV5-6 to TRBJ2-3; no definite D call. Germline V lookup: CDR1 SGHDT, CDR2 YYEEEE. Trimming left V 4 bases short and J 5 bases short, with 14 bases between. CDR3 size: 14 residues. CDR3 region: CASSTRSSEDTQYF. In nucleotides, the CDR3 is TGTGCCAGCAGCACAAGGAGCAGCGAAGATACGCAGTATTTT. Full variable domain (missing parts from reference TRBV5-6 and TRBJ2-3): DAGVTQSPTHLIKTRGQQVTLRCSPKSGHDTVSWYQQALGQGPQFIFQYYEEEERQRGNFPDRFSGHQFPNYSSELNVNALLLGDSALYLCASSTRSSEDTQYFGPGTRLTVL.

This chain connects TRBV2 to TRBJ2-5, with D possibly matching TRBD2 (6 bases). The J call could be wrong; TRBJ2-7 is a better fit for the DNA end. The V gene's germline CDR1 is SNHLY and CDR2 FYNNEI. The CDR3 length is 14 residues. CDR3: CASTPRTKTYEQYF. CDR3 bases: TGTGCCAGCACCCCCCGGACTAAAACCTACGAGCAGTACTTC.

The rearrangement links TRBV15 to TRBJ1-5; 7 bases match TRBD1. The CDR3 is made up of 16 amino acids. Germline V gene data show CDR1 as LNHNV and CDR2 as YYDKDF (reference sequence). With 4 bases clipped from V and 7 bases from J, the junction kept 13 bases outside the gene matches. The chain's CDR3 is CATSILGGGAGQPQHF. The CDR3 region has the DNA TGTGCCACCAGCATCCTCGGAGGGGGCGCAGGGCAGCCCCAGCATTTT.

CDR3 nucleotide sequence: TGCGCCAGCAGCCTGCGATCACGAGAGACCCAGTACTTC. Translating it yields CASSLRSRETQYF. The rearrangement uses TRBV5-1 and TRBJ2-5; D is undetermined. This CDR3 spans 13 amino acids. Germline CDR1 and CDR2: SGHRS and YFSETQ. Trimming stripped 4 bases from V and 4 bases from J, with 11 bases between.

The DNA for the CDR3 is TGTGCCAGCAGTTCGGTGCGGGAGGGCCCCACAGATACGCAGTATTTT. It yields the protein CASSSVREGPTDTQYF. The V call is TRBV28, the J call TRBJ2-3, with 9 bases aligning to TRBD2. This CDR3 contains 16 residues. Germline assignment: CDR1 MDHEN and CDR2 SYDVKM. The J segment lost 2 bases and the V segment lost 4 bases, leaving 7 bases of the junction unmatched. The whole variable domain, remainder taken from reference TRBV28 and TRBJ2-3, is DVKVTQSSRYLVKRTGEKVFLECVQDMDHENMFWYRQDPGLGLRLIYFSYDVKMKEKGDIPEGYSVSREKKERFSLILESASTNQTSMYLCASSSVREGPTDTQYFGPGTRLTVL.

V gene TRBV28 combines with J gene TRBJ1-2, with 10 bases aligning to TRBD1. Germline V lookup: CDR1 MDHEN, CDR2 SYDVKM. Germline trimming cut 6 bases from V and 5 bases from J; bases unmatched to any gene: 6. This CDR3 has 14 amino acids. CDR3 DNA: TGTGCCAGCAGCTCCGGGACAGGGGCTTATGGCTACACCTTC. Its translation is CASSSGTGAYGYTF.

Concerning this clone: The same CDR3 can be traced to other DNA sequences in this sample. The chain uses TRBV7-6 and TRBJ1-5; D possibly corresponds to TRBD1 (5 bases). Germline V lookup: CDR1 SGHVS, CDR2 FNYEAQ. V gave up 2 bases and J gave up 6 bases, with 8 bases separating them. The CDR3 has 13 residues. In DNA form, the CDR3 reads TGTGCCAGCAGCTTAAGAAGGGGTCAGCCCCAGCATTTT. Protein sequence: CASSLRRGQPQHF.

The chain joins TRBV27 to TRBJ2-5; TRBD1 aligns across 8 bases. Germline trimming cut 1 base from V and 5 bases from J; bases unmatched to any gene: 9. The CDR3 is 16 residues long. CDR1 is MNHEY and CDR2 is SMNVEV in the germline V gene (reference sequence). The CDR3 loop is CASSLWQGAAKETQYF. The CDR3 DNA sequence: TGTGCCAGCAGTTTATGGCAGGGGGCGGCCAAGGAGACCCAGTACTTC.

This clone was recorded once. This sequence joins TRBV2 and TRBJ2-7, with TRBD1 matching 7 bases. This CDR3 is built from 13 residues. V shed 3 bases and J 7 bases; nucleotides not matched to a gene: 6. Germline loops: CDR1 SNHLY, CDR2 FYNNEI. The CDR3 DNA is TGTGCCAGCAGTGACAGGGGGAGTGGGGAGCAGTACTTC. Protein product: CASSDRGSGEQYF.

CDR3 DNA: TGTGCCAGCAGTTCACCAACCGGGACAGGGGTGGATGGCTACACCTTC. Amino acid sequence: CASSSPTGTGVDGYTF. The rearrangement links TRBV28 to TRBJ1-2, with TRBD1 matching 10 bases. The CDR3 sequence is 16 residues long. CDR1 is MDHEN and CDR2 is SYDVKM in the germline V gene. Germline trimming cut 4 bases from V and 6 bases from J; bases unmatched to any gene: 11.

The V call is TRBV19, the J call TRBJ1-5; D remains ambiguous. CDR1 is LNHDA, CDR2 SQIVND, per germline (reference sequence). The CDR3 has 16 residues. Trimming pared 8 bases from V and 0 bases from J, leaving 17 bases between. This CDR3 reads CASSYREPYSNQPQHF. The DNA of the CDR3 is TGTGCCAGTTCTTATCGGGAACCTTATAGCAATCAGCCCCAGCATTTT.

Only one count was recorded for this clone. The rearrangement links TRBV19 to TRBJ1-2; tentatively, D is TRBD1 (5 bases). Trimming stripped 3 bases from V and 1 base from J, with 12 bases between. CDR3 length: 15 amino acids. Germline CDR1 is LNHDA and CDR2 is SQIVND (reference sequence). The CDR3 loop reads CASSIGARVNYGYTF. The CDR3, as DNA: TGTGCCAGTAGTATTGGGGCCAGAGTTAACTATGGCTACACCTTC. Variable domain in full (rest from reference TRBV19 and TRBJ1-2): DGGITQSPKYLFRKEGQNVTLSCEQNLNHDAMYWYRQDPGQGLRLIYYSQIVNDFQKGDIAEGYSVSREKKESFPLTVTSAQKNPTAFYLCASSIGARVNYGYTFGSGTRLTVV.

CDR3 in DNA: TGTGCCAGTAGTATCCGCGGGGAAAATCAGCCCCAGCATTTT. This codes for CASSIRGENQPQHF. The chain uses TRBV19 and TRBJ1-5, with D uncertain. The CDR3 is made up of 14 amino acids. V was trimmed by 3 bases and J by 4 bases, leaving 10 bases between them. Germline-derived CDR1 and CDR2 are LNHDA and SQIVND (reference sequence). Full variable domain (rest looked up from reference TRBV19 and TRBJ1-5): DGGITQSPKYLFRKEGQNVTLSCEQNLNHDAMYWYRQDPGQGLRLIYYSQIVNDFQKGDIAEGYSVSREKKESFPLTVTSAQKNPTAFYLCASSIRGENQPQHFGDGTRLSIL.

This chain uses TRBV28 with TRBJ2-2; 14 bases align to TRBD2. CDR3 length: 18 amino acids. V dropped 5 bases and J dropped 1; count of bases not matched to a gene: 6. CDR1 is MDHEN, CDR2 SYDVKM, per germline. The DNA for the CDR3 is TGTGCCAGCAGTCCCGGGACTAGCGGGGGCCTGAACACCGGGGAGCTGTTTTTT. Translation: CASSPGTSGGLNTGELFF. The variable domain in full, with the rest retrieved from reference TRBV28 and TRBJ2-2, is DVKVTQSSRYLVKRTGEKVFLECVQDMDHENMFWYRQDPGLGLRLIYFSYDVKMKEKGDIPEGYSVSREKKERFSLILESASTNQTSMYLCASSPGTSGGLNTGELFFGEGSRLTVL.

This clone was found a few times. CDR3 in DNA: TGTGCCAGCAGTGCGATACAGGGGCAGATGGGACAGCCCCAGCATTTT. This translates into CASSAIQGQMGQPQHF. This chain uses TRBV6-1 with TRBJ1-5; 7 bases are a match to TRBD1. The CDR3 extends over 16 amino acids. Germline V gene sequence: CDR1 MNHNS, CDR2 SASEGT. The V gene end was trimmed by 4 bases and the J gene end by 7 bases; junction bases not matched to a gene: 13.

V is TRBV2 and J is TRBJ2-5; 10 bases match TRBD1. CDR1 is SNHLY, CDR2 FYNNEI, per germline. The V segment lost 4 bases and the J segment 4 bases; nucleotides outside the gene matches: 12. This CDR3 has 17 amino acids. CDR3 DNA: TGTGCCAGCAGTGCTCCCCGGGACAGGGGCTTTGGAGAGACCCAGTACTTC. This codes for CASSAPRDRGFGETQYF.

The CDR3 is CASSARRGNTGELFF. CDR3 nucleotide sequence: TGTGCCAGCAGTGCCCGGCGGGGGAACACCGGGGAGCTGTTTTTT. The chain couples TRBV2 to TRBJ2-2; D perhaps matches TRBD2 (6 bases). This CDR3 spans 15 amino acids. V gave up 4 bases and J gave up 1 base, with 10 bases separating them. Germline assignment: CDR1 SNHLY and CDR2 FYNNEI.

The chain links TRBV5-4 to TRBJ2-5, with 7 bases aligning to TRBD2. The end of the DNA aligns better with TRBJ2-7, so the J call may be wrong. Germline values: CDR1 SGHNT, CDR2 YYREEE (reference sequence). This CDR3 is 15 amino acids long. The CDR3 loop reads CASSPPTAGPYEQYF. Written as DNA, the CDR3 is TGTGCCAGCAGCCCCCCTACAGCGGGACCCTACGAGCAGTACTTC.

V usage is TRBV5-1 and J usage is TRBJ2-3, with D perhaps matching TRBD2 (5 bases). The germline gives CDR1 SGHRS, CDR2 YFSETQ. CDR3 length: 13 residues. Trimming stripped 7 bases from V and 0 bases from J, with 9 bases between. CDR3 sequence: CASEGSSTDTQYF. The DNA of the CDR3 is TGCGCCAGCGAGGGATCTAGCACAGATACGCAGTATTTT. Based on the CDR3 plus reference TRBV5-1 and TRBJ2-3, the full variable domain is KAGVTQTPRYLIKTRGQQVTLSCSPISGHRSVSWYQQTPGQGLQFLFEYFSETQRNKGNFPGRFSGRQFSNSRSEMNVSTLELGDSALYLCASEGSSTDTQYFGPGTRLTVL.